The clone carrying this T cell receptor beta chain was counted a single time. Trimming cost V 3 bases and J 4 bases, with 12 bases left between them. CDR1 is SGHRS, CDR2 YFSETQ, per germline. This CDR3 region has 14 residues. Assay used: immunoSEQ multiplex PCR; TCRdb lists only in-frame clones, some missing. The sample includes 350,000 to 400,000 clones, around 87% of them seen just once. This record belongs to a study of blood T cell repertoires in COVID-19. Sequenced input: peripheral blood. This clonotype originated in a man in his late teens or twenties with active or convalescent COVID-19. This chain links TRBV5-1 with TRBJ2-3, with D possibly matching TRBD2 (5 bases). The CDR3 loop is CASSSGGDPDTQYF. DNA for the CDR3: TGCGCCAGCAGCTCTGGAGGTGATCCAGATACGCAGTATTTT.